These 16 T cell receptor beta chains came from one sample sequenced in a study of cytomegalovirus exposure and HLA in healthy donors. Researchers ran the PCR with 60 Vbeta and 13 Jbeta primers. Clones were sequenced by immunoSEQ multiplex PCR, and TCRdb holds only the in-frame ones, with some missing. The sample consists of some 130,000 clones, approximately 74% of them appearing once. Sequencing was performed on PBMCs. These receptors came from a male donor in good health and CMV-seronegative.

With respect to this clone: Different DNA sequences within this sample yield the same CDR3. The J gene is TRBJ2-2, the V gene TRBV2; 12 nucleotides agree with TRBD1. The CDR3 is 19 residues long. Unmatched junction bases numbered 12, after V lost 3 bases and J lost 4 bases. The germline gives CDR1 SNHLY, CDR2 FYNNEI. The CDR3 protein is CASSDYGTGGRVSTGELFF. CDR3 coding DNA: TGTGCCAGCAGTGACTATGGGACAGGGGGCCGGGTGAGCACCGGGGAGCTGTTTTTT. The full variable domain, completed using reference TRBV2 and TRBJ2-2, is EPEVTQTPSHQVTQMGQEVILRCVPISNHLYFYWYRQILGQKVEFLVSFYNNEISEKSEIFDDQFSVERPDGSNFTLKIRSTKLEDSAMYFCASSDYGTGGRVSTGELFFGEGSRLTVL.

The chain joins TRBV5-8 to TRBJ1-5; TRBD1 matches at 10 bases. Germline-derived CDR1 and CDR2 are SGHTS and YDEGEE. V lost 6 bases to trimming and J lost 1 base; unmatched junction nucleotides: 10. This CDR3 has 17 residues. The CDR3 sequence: CASIISGQGESNQPQHF. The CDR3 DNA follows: TGTGCCAGCATCATCTCCGGACAGGGGGAAAGCAATCAGCCCCAGCATTTT.

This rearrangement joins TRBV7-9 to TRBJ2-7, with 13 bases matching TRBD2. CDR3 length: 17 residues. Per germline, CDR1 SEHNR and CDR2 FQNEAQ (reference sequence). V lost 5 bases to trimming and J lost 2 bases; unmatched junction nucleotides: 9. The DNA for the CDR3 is TGTGCCAGCAGCGACACATTGGGACTAGCGGGAACCTACGAGCAGTACTTC. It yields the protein CASSDTLGLAGTYEQYF.

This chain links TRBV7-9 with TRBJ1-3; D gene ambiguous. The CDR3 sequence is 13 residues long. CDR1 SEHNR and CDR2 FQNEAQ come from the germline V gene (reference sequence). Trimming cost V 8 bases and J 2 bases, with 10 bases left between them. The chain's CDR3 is CASLGATGNTIYF. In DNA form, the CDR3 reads TGTGCCAGCCTAGGTGCGACTGGAAACACCATATATTTT.

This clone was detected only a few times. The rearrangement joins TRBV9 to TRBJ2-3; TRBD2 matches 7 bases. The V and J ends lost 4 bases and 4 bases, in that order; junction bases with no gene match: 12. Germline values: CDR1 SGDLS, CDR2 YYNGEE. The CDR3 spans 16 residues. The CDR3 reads CASSPRAAGPPDTQYF. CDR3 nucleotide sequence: TGTGCCAGCAGCCCCAGGGCAGCGGGGCCCCCAGATACGCAGTATTTT.

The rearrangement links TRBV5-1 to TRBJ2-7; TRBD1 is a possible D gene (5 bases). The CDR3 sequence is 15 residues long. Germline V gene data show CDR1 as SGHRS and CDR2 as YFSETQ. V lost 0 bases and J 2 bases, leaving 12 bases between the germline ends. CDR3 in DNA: TGCGCCAGCAGCTTGGCGGCAGGGTCAGCCTACGAGCAGTACTTC. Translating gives CASSLAAGSAYEQYF.

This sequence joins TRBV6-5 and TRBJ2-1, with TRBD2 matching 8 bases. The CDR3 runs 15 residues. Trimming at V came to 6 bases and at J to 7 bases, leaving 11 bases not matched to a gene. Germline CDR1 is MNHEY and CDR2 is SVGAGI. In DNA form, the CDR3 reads TGTGCCAGCAGCCTAAGTGCGGGGGGCGTGAATGAGCAGTTCTTC. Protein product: CASSLSAGGVNEQFF.

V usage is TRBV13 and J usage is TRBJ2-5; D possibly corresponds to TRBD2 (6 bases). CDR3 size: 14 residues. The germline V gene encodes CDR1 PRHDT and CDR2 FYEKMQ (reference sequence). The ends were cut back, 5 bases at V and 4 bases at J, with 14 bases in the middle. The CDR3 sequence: CASSLKTGVETQYF. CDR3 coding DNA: TGTGCCAGCAGCCTTAAGACGGGGGTAGAGACCCAGTACTTC.

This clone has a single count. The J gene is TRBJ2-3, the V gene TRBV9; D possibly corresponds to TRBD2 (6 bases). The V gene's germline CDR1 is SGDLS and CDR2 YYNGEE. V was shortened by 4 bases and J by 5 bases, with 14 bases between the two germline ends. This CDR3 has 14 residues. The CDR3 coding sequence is TGTGCCAGCAGCACGGAGGTGGAGGGAGATACGCAGTATTTT. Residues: CASSTEVEGDTQYF.

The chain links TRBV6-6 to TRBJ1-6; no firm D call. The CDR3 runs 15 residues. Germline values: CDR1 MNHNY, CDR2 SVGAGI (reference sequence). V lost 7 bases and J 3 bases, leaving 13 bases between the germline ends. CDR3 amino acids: CASTHRDVYNSPLHF. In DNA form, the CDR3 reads TGTGCCAGCACGCACCGGGATGTCTATAATTCACCCCTCCACTTT.

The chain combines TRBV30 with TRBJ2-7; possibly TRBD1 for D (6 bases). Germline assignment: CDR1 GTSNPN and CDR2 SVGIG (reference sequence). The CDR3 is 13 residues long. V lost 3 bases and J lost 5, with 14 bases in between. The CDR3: CAWRHSGVHEQYF. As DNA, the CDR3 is TGTGCCTGGAGGCATTCAGGGGTCCACGAGCAGTACTTC.

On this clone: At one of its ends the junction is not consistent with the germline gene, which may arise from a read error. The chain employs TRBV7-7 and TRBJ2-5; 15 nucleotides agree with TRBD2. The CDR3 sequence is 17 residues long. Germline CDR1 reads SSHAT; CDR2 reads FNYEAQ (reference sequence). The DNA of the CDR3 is TGTGCTAGCAGCTTAGGAGGACTAGCGGGGGGGCCGGAGACCCAGTACTTC. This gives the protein CASSLGGLAGGPETQYF.

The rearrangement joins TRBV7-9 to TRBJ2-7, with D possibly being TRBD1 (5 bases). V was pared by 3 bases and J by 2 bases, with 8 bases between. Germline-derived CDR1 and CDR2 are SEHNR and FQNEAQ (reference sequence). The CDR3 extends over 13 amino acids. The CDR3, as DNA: TGTGCCAGCAGCTTCAGGGTAGCCTACGAGCAGTACTTC. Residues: CASSFRVAYEQYF.

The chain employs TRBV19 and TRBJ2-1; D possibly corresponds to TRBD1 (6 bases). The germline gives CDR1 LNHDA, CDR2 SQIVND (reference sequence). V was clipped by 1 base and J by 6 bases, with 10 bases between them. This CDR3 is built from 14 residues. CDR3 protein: CASSIVHRANEQFF. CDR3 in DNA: TGTGCCAGTAGTATAGTACACAGGGCCAATGAGCAGTTCTTC.

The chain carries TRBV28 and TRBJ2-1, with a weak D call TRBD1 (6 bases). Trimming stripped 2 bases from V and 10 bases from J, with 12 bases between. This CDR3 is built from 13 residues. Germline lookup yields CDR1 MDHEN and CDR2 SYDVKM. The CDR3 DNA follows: TGTGCCAGCAGTTTAGGGACAACCCAAGAGCAGTTCTTC. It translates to CASSLGTTQEQFF.

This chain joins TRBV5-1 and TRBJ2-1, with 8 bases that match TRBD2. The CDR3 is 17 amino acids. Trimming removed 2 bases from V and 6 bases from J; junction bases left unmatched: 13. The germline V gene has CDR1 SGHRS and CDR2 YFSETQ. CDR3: CASSFFGLAPGANEQFF. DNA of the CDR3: TGCGCCAGCAGCTTTTTCGGACTAGCCCCCGGGGCCAATGAGCAGTTCTTC.